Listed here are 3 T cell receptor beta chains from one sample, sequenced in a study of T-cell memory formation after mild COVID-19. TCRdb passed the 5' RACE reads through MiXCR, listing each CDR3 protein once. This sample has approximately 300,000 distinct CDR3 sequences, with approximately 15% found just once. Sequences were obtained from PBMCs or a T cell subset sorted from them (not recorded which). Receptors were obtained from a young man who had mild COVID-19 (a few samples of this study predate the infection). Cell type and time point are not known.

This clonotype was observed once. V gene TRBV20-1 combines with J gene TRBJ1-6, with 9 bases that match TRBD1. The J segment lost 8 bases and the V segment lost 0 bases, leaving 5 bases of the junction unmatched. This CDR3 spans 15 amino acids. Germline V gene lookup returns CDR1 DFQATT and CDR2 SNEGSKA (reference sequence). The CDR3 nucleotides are TGCAGTGCTAGAGACCCGGGACAGGGTTATTCACCCCTCCACTTT. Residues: CSARDPGQGYSPLHF.

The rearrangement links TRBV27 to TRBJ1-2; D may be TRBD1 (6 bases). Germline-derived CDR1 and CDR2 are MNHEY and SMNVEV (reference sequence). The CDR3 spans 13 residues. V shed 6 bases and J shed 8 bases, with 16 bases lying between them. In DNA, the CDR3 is TGTGCCAGCAGGGATGGGGGGCCGGGGGGCTACACCTTC. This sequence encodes CASRDGGPGGYTF.

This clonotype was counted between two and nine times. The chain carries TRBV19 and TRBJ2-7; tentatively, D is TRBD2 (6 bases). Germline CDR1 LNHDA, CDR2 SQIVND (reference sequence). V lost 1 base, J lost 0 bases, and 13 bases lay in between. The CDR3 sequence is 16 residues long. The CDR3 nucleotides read TGTGCCAGTAGTATAGTTGGCGGGGAGAGCTCCTACGAGCAGTACTTC. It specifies CASSIVGGESSYEQYF.